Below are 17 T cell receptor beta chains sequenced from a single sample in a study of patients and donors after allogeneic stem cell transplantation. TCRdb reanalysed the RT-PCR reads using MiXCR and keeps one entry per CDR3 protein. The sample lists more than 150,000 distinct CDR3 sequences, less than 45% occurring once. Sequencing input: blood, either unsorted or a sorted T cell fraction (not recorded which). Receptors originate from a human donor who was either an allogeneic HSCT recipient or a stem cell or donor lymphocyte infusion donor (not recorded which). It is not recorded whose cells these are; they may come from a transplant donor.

CDR3 sequence reads: CASSLVGFEAFF. The CDR3 nucleotides read TGTGCCAGCAGTTTAGTGGGTTTTGAAGCTTTCTTT. The chain employs TRBV28 and TRBJ1-1; D unclear. The CDR3 covers 12 residues. Trimming left V 2 bases short and J 7 bases short, with 8 bases between. Per germline, CDR1 MDHEN and CDR2 SYDVKM.

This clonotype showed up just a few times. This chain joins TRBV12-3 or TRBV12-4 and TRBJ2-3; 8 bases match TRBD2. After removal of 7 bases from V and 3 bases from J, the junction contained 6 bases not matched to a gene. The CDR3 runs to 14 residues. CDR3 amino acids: CASNPGRGTDTQYF. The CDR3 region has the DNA TGTGCCAGCAATCCCGGGAGGGGGACAGATACGCAGTATTTT.

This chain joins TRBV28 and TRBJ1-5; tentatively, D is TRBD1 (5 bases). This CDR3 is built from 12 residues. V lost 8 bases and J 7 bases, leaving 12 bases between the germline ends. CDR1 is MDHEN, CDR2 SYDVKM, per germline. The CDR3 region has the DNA TGTGCCAGCCGCGGGGGTTTCCAGCCCCAGCATTTT. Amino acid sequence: CASRGGFQPQHF.

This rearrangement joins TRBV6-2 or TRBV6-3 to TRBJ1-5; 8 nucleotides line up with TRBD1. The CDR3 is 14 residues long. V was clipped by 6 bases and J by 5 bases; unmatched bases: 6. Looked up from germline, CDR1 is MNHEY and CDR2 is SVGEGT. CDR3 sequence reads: CASRRDRPYQPQHF. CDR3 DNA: TGTGCCAGCAGACGGGACAGGCCTTATCAGCCCCAGCATTTT.

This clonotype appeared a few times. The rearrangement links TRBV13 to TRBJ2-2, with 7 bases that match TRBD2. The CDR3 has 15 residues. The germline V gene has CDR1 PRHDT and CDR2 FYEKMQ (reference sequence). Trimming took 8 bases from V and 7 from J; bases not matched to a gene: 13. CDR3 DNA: TGTGCCAGCGCTTCCCTGGCGGGAGCGGACGGGGAGCTGTTTTTT. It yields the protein CASASLAGADGELFF. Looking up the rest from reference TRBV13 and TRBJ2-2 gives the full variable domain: AAGVIQSPRHLIKEKRETATLKCYPIPRHDTVYWYQQGPGQDPQFLISFYEKMQSDKGSIPDRFSAQQFSDYHSELNMSSLELGDSALYFCASASLAGADGELFFGEGSRLTVL.

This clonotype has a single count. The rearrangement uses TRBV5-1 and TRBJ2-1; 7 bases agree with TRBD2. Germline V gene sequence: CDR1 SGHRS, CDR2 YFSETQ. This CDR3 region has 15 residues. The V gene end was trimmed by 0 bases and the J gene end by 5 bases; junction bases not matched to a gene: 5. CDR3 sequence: CASSLGGRSHNEQFF. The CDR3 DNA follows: TGCGCCAGCAGCTTGGGCGGGAGAAGCCACAATGAGCAGTTCTTC.

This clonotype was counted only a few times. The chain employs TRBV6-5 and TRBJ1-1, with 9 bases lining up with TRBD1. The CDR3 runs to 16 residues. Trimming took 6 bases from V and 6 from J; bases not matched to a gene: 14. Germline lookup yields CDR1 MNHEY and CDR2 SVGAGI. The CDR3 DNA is TGTGCCAGCAGCCTTAGGACAGGGGTAGCGGTCTCTGAAGCTTTCTTT. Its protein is CASSLRTGVAVSEAFF.

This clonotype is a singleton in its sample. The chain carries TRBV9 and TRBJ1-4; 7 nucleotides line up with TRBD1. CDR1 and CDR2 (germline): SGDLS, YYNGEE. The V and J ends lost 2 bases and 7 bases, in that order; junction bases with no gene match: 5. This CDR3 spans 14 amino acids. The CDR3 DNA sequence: TGTGCCAGCAGCGTTTCAGGGGGTGGTGAAAAACTGTTTTTT. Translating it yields CASSVSGGGEKLFF.

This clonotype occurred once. This CDR3 reads CASGPPGHRYQETQYF. DNA of the CDR3: TGTGCCAGCGGGCCCCCGGGACACAGGTACCAAGAGACCCAGTACTTC. The genes are TRBV6-2 or TRBV6-3 and TRBJ2-5; D might be TRBD1 (6 bases). This CDR3 contains 16 residues. V gave up 8 bases and J gave up 0 bases, with 19 bases separating them. Per the germline V gene, CDR1 is MNHEY and CDR2 is SVGEGT.

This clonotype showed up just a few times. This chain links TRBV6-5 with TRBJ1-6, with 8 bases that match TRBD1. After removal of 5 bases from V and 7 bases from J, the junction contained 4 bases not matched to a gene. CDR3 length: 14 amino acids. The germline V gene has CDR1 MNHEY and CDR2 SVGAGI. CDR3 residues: CASSPGTGNSPLHF. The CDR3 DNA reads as TGTGCCAGCAGTCCCGGGACAGGAAATTCACCCCTCCACTTT.

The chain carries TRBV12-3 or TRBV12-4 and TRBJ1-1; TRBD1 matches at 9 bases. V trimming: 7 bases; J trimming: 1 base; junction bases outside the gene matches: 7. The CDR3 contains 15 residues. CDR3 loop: CASKTGGKKNTEAFF. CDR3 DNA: TGTGCCAGCAAAACAGGGGGCAAGAAGAACACTGAAGCTTTCTTT.

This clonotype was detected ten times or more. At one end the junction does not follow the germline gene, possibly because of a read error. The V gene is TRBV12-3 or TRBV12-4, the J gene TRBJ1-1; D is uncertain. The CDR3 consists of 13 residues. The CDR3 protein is CASSLAENTEAFF. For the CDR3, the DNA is TGTGCCAGCAGCTTAGCGGAGAACACTGAAGCTTTCTTT.

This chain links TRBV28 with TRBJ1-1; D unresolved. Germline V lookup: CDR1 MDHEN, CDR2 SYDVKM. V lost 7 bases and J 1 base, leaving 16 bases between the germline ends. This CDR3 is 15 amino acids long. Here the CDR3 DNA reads TGTGCCAGCACCTCACACCTCAAGGGGAACACTGAAGCTTTCTTT. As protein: CASTSHLKGNTEAFF.

The CDR3 sequence is CASRPLAVRGDTQYF. CDR3 coding DNA: TGTGCCAGCAGGCCCCTAGCGGTGCGGGGGGATACGCAGTATTTT. The chain has TRBV28 and TRBJ2-3; 7 bases fit TRBD2. Germline-derived CDR1 and CDR2 are MDHEN and SYDVKM. The length of the CDR3 is 15 residues. V gave up 6 bases and J gave up 6 bases; unmatched junction bases: 12.

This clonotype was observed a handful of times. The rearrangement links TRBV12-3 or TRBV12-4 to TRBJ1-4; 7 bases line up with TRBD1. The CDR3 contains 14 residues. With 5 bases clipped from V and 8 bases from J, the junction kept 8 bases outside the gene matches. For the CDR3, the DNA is TGTGCCAGCAGTCATGACAGGGCGGAAGAAAAACTGTTTTTT. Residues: CASSHDRAEEKLFF.

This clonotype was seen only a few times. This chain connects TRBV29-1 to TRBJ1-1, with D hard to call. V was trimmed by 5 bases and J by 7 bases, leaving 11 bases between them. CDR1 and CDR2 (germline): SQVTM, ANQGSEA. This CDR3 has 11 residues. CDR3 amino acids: CSVSQAGEAFF. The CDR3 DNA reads TGCAGCGTTTCCCAGGCAGGTGAAGCTTTCTTT.

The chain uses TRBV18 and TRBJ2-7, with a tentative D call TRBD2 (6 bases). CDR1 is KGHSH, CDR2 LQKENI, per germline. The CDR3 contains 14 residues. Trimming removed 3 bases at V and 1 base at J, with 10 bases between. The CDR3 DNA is TGTGCCAGCTCACCCCGGGACTTGTCCTACGAGCAGTACTTC. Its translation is CASSPRDLSYEQYF.